This paragraph reports one T cell receptor (beta chain). What this receptor recognizes is not known. The source of the sample is a study of diagnostic markers for celiac disease (dated by TCRdb to about 2020). Instrument on record: Illumina MiSeq. Through TCRdb reprocessing, the reads give one entry per CDR3 protein sequence; DNA is omitted. This sample's table contains some 440 distinct CDR3 sequences. The top ten constitute 81% of the sample. CDR1 and CDR2 (KGHSH, LQKENI) derive from the germline V gene. The CDR3 measures 13 amino acids from cysteine to phenylalanine. No DNA is recorded. Material for sequencing was either unsorted cells or a sorted T cell fraction (not recorded which). The rearrangement combines TRBV18 with TRBJ2-1. This TCR was recovered from a human donor. The CDR3 here reads CASSPQTYNEQFF.